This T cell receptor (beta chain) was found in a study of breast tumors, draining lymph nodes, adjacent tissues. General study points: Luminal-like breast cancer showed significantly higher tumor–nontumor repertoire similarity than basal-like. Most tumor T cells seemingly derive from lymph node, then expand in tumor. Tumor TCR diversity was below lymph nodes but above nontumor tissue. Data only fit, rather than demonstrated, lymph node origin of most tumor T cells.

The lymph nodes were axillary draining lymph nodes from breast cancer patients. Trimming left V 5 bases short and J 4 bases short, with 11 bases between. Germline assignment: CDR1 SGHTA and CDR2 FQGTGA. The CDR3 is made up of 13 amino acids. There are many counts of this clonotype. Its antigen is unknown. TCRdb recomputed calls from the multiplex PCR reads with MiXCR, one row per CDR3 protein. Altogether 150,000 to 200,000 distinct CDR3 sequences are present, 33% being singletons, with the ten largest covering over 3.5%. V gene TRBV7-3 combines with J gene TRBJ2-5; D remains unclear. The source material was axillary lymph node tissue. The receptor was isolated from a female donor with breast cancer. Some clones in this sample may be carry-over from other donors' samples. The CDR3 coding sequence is TGTGCCAGCAGCCCAGAACCGTTAGAGACCCAGTACTTC. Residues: CASSPEPLETQYF.